This T cell receptor (beta chain) was retrieved from a study of OX40 agonist ivuxolimab in advanced cancers. Across the whole study: Patients received the agonistic anti-OX40 (CD134) antibody ivuxolimab. The mean age was 60 years, ranging from about 23 to 79, with around four fifths of participants male. The study reported partial responses in three patients: one hepatocellular carcinoma, two cutaneous melanoma. General study points: Among the nonresponders, some also had low normalized T-cell clonal expansion.

About this clone itself: Its antigen is unidentified.

The germline gives CDR1 MNHNS, CDR2 SASEGT. V was cut by 1 base and J by 8 bases, with 12 bases left in between. The CDR3 runs to 14 residues. The method was immunoSEQ multiplex PCR; TCRdb's version includes in-frame clones alone and lacks a portion of them. The repertoire includes 100,000 to 150,000 clones, 90% to 95% of them detected once, and approximately 0.15% sits in the top ten. The sample was CD4+ or CD8+ T cells sorted from blood, taken in a trial of the OX40 agonist ivuxolimab. This TCR came from an adult with an advanced solid tumor such as melanoma, head and neck, liver or kidney cancer. The chain uses TRBV6-1 and TRBJ2-1, with a weak D call TRBD1 (6 bases). The DNA of the CDR3 is TGTGCCAGCAGTGAAGAGGCCAGGGGACATGAGCAGTTCTTC. It yields the protein CASSEEARGHEQFF.